This is a list of T cell receptor beta chains from one sample in a study of T-cell reconstitution after alpha-beta-depleted transplantation in children. TCRdb reanalysed the PCR reads using MiXCR and keeps one entry per CDR3 protein. The sample has fewer than 250,000 distinct CDR3 sequences, 7.5% to 9.5% seen once; the top ten hold 6.3%. The input for sequencing was PBMCs, mostly from graft donor cells, taken 180 days after TCRalphabeta/CD19-depleted stem cell transplant. These receptors were taken from a male patient under 18 who had a stem cell transplant for acute lymphoblastic leukemia, so the T cells may come from the graft donor. Both conserved end residues are part of each CDR3. Each record gives: CDR3 protein, CDR3 DNA, D gene, clone size, J gene, V gene. The D gene is left open where the match is weak. Size values are once, few and many counts, or a class for expanded clones, and some rows have none.

CDR3aa: CASSFPGGLANEQFF; CDR3nt: TGTGCCAGCAGCTTCCCGGGGGGACTAGCCAATGAGCAGTTCTTC; d_gene: TRBD2; abundance: many; j_gene: TRBJ2-1; v_gene: TRBV7-9
CDR3aa: CASQGGTAETQYF; CDR3nt: TGCGCCAGCCAGGGAGGGACAGCAGAGACCCAGTACTTC; d_gene: NA; abundance: many; j_gene: TRBJ2-5; v_gene: TRBV5-1
CDR3aa: CASSATTGEETQYF; CDR3nt: TGTGCCAGCAGCGCAACCACGGGGGAAGAGACCCAGTACTTC; d_gene: NA; abundance: NA; j_gene: TRBJ2-5; v_gene: TRBV5-4
CDR3aa: CASSQVRGQADSPLHF; CDR3nt: TGCGCCAGCAGCCAAGTCCGGGGACAGGCTGATTCACCCCTCCACTTT; d_gene: TRBD1; abundance: NA; j_gene: TRBJ1-6; v_gene: TRBV4-1
CDR3aa: CASSLASGQGNQPQHF; CDR3nt: TGTGCCAGCAGCTTAGCCTCGGGACAGGGAAATCAGCCCCAGCATTTT; d_gene: TRBD1; abundance: many; j_gene: TRBJ1-5; v_gene: TRBV7-9
CDR3aa: CASSLSISGEGETQYF; CDR3nt: TGCGCCAGCAGCCTTTCAATTAGCGGGGAGGGGGAGACCCAGTACTTC; d_gene: TRBD2; abundance: many; j_gene: TRBJ2-5; v_gene: TRBV5-1
CDR3aa: CASSSDRAKDSPLHF; CDR3nt: TGCGCCAGCAGCTCTGACAGGGCGAAGGATTCACCCCTCCACTTT; d_gene: TRBD1; abundance: many; j_gene: TRBJ1-6; v_gene: TRBV5-1
CDR3aa: CATGLAGGPEQYF; CDR3nt: TGTGCCACCGGACTAGCGGGAGGGCCCGAGCAGTACTTC; d_gene: TRBD2; abundance: few; j_gene: TRBJ2-7; v_gene: TRBV12-3/TRBV12-4
CDR3aa: CASSSGVETQYF; CDR3nt: TGTGCCAGCAGCTCAGGGGTAGAGACCCAGTACTTC; d_gene: NA; abundance: many; j_gene: TRBJ2-5; v_gene: TRBV5-6
CDR3aa: CASSWIRGYEQYF; CDR3nt: TGTGCCAGCAGTTGGATTAGGGGCTACGAGCAGTACTTC; d_gene: NA; abundance: many; j_gene: TRBJ2-7; v_gene: TRBV28
CDR3aa: CASSRGGPGYEQYF; CDR3nt: TGTGCCAGCAGCCGGGGGGGACCGGGTTACGAGCAGTACTTC; d_gene: TRBD2; abundance: many; j_gene: TRBJ2-7; v_gene: TRBV5-6
CDR3aa: CASRRTGVPTGELFF; CDR3nt: TGTGCCAGCAGAAGGACAGGGGTGCCGACCGGGGAGCTGTTTTTT; d_gene: TRBD1; abundance: many; j_gene: TRBJ2-2; v_gene: TRBV7-2
CDR3aa: CASSAVSGHEQYF; CDR3nt: TGTGCCAGCAGCGCGGTGTCAGGACACGAGCAGTACTTC; d_gene: NA; abundance: many; j_gene: TRBJ2-7; v_gene: TRBV6-6
CDR3aa: CSADARTSGPQKYF; CDR3nt: TGCAGTGCGGACGCCCGGACTAGCGGGCCCCAGAAGTACTTC; d_gene: TRBD2; abundance: many; j_gene: TRBJ2-5; v_gene: TRBV20-1
CDR3aa: CASTPSPAAEQYF; CDR3nt: TGTGCCAGCACCCCTTCGCCCGCCGCCGAGCAGTACTTC; d_gene: NA; abundance: many; j_gene: TRBJ2-7; v_gene: TRBV28
CDR3aa: CASSHRASGRGEQFF; CDR3nt: TGTGCCAGCAGCCACCGGGCTAGCGGGAGAGGTGAGCAGTTCTTC; d_gene: TRBD2; abundance: many; j_gene: TRBJ2-1; v_gene: TRBV3-1
CDR3aa: CASSLDSLSYEQYF; CDR3nt: TGTGCCAGCAGCTTGGACAGCCTCTCCTACGAGCAGTACTTC; d_gene: NA; abundance: few; j_gene: TRBJ2-7; v_gene: TRBV11-2
CDR3aa: CSVPDRDSGNTIYF; CDR3nt: TGCAGCGTTCCAGACAGGGACTCTGGAAACACCATATATTTT; d_gene: TRBD1; abundance: many; j_gene: TRBJ1-3; v_gene: TRBV29-1